The 25 T cell receptor beta chains listed next were all sequenced from one sample in a study of post-analysis software for immune sequencing data. Whole-study findings and limits: About five TRBV segments, including TRBV5-6, TRBV5-1 and TRBV20-1, were more frequent in patients than controls.

These receptors' antigens are unknown. Every TCR beta cDNA library bore unique molecular identifiers. TCRdb re-derived calls from the PCR reads in MiXCR, one entry per CDR3 protein. The sample lists roughly 800,000 distinct CDR3 sequences, just over 45% occurring once. Sequences were obtained from blood. These receptors were taken from a girl aged 5-17 years with multiple sclerosis.

CDR3 sequence: CASNLGTGRETQYF. In nucleotides, the CDR3 is TGCGCCAGCAACCTAGGGACAGGCCGGGAGACCCAGTACTTC. This chain uses TRBV5-1 with TRBJ2-5, with 8 bases that match TRBD1. This CDR3 has 14 residues. V lost 6 bases and J lost 5; bases outside the gene matches: 9. Per the germline V gene, CDR1 is SGHRS and CDR2 is YFSETQ.

The V call is TRBV20-1, the J call TRBJ1-1, with D unclear. V was shortened by 3 bases and J by 6 bases, with 8 bases between the two germline ends. Germline V lookup: CDR1 DFQATT, CDR2 SNEGSKA (reference sequence). The CDR3 contains 11 residues. The CDR3: CSARFGPEAFF. CDR3 sequence (DNA): TGCAGTGCTAGGTTTGGACCTGAAGCTTTCTTT.

This clonotype was observed a handful of times. The chain recombines TRBV7-9 with TRBJ2-1, with 8 positions matching TRBD2. This CDR3 has 16 amino acids. The trim removed 3 bases at V and 4 bases at J, leaving 8 bases unmatched. Germline V CDR1 and CDR2: SEHNR, FQNEAQ (reference sequence). The CDR3 DNA sequence: TGTGCCAGCAGCTTTGTCGGGACTAGGTTTTACAATGAGCAGTTCTTC. This gives the protein CASSFVGTRFYNEQFF. The entire variable domain, with the rest obtained from reference TRBV7-9 and TRBJ2-1, is as follows: DTGVSQNPRHKITKRGQNVTFRCDPISEHNRLYWYRQTLGQGPEFLTYFQNEAQLEKSRLLSDRFSAERPKGSFSTLEIQRTEQGDSAMYLCASSFVGTRFYNEQFFGPGTRLTVL.

V and J are TRBV7-9 and TRBJ1-1; D might be TRBD1 (6 bases). Germline CDR1 SEHNR, CDR2 FQNEAQ (reference sequence). Trimming pared 3 bases from V and 5 bases from J, leaving 13 bases between. There are 14 residues in the CDR3. The CDR3 here is CASSLNSGTTEAFF. As DNA, the CDR3 is TGTGCCAGCAGCTTGAACTCCGGGACAACTGAAGCTTTCTTT.

The chain has TRBV20-1 and TRBJ2-1, with 9 positions matching TRBD2. V dropped 5 bases and J dropped 12; count of bases not matched to a gene: 8. Germline loops: CDR1 DFQATT, CDR2 SNEGSKA (reference sequence). This CDR3 region has 12 residues. The CDR3 region is CSARGTSSVQFF. In nucleotides, the CDR3 is TGCAGTGCTCGCGGGACTAGCAGTGTGCAGTTCTTC.

The chain carries TRBV20-1 and TRBJ2-5, with TRBD2 matching 9 bases. Losses at the gene ends were 6 bases for V and 3 bases for J; bases not matched to a gene: 8. CDR1 and CDR2 (germline): DFQATT, SNEGSKA (reference sequence). This CDR3 is 14 amino acids long. CDR3 coding DNA: TGCAGTGCCGGGAGTTTAGCGGGAGAAGAGACCCAGTACTTC. Translating gives CSAGSLAGEETQYF.

This clonotype has a handful of counts. This chain joins TRBV6-6 and TRBJ1-5; possible D gene TRBD1, 5 bases. Germline V gives CDR1 MNHNY, CDR2 SVGAGI (reference sequence). The V end lost 2 bases, the J end lost 4 bases, and 15 bases lay between the germline ends. CDR3 length: 16 amino acids. The CDR3: CASSYGGPGSNQPQHF. The CDR3 coding sequence is TGTGCCAGCAGTTACGGGGGTCCGGGGAGTAATCAGCCCCAGCATTTT.

A single count supports this clonotype. This likely comes from a read error, as the CDR3 has no conserved phenylalanine or tryptophan at its end. The chain couples TRBV5-1 to TRBJ2-5, with 15 bases aligning to TRBD2. The DNA end is more similar to TRBJ2-7, so the J call may be wrong. Germline CDR1 and CDR2: SGHRS and YFSETQ. This CDR3 contains 18 residues. The CDR3 sequence: CASSQPGLAGGYSYEQYI. The CDR3 DNA reads as TGCGCCAGCAGTCAACCGGGACTAGCGGGAGGCTACTCCTACGAGCAGTACATC.

The CDR3 bases are TGCAGCGTAACCGACAGGGGGCGAGCAGATACGCAGTATTTT. This gives the protein CSVTDRGRADTQYF. V and J are TRBV29-1 and TRBJ2-3; 10 bases are shared with TRBD1. The CDR3 is 14 amino acids. Germline assignment: CDR1 SQVTM and CDR2 ANQGSEA. V was pared by 6 bases and J by 4 bases, with 7 bases of the junction left unmatched.

The rearrangement links TRBV29-1 to TRBJ2-5, with 7 bases identical to TRBD1. Germline trimming cut 5 bases from V and 5 bases from J; bases unmatched to any gene: 11. The CDR3 length is 14 residues. Germline values: CDR1 SQVTM, CDR2 ANQGSEA. The CDR3 nucleotides read TGCAGCGTTCCCCGCTCAGACAGGGTTGAGACCCAGTACTTC. Amino acids: CSVPRSDRVETQYF.

This clonotype has a handful of counts. The chain recombines TRBV27 with TRBJ1-2; D not certain. Deletions cut 0 bases from V and 4 bases from J, with 12 bases between. The CDR3 length is 15 residues. Germline V gives CDR1 MNHEY, CDR2 SMNVEV (reference sequence). Written as DNA, the CDR3 is TGTGCCAGCAGTTTATCGCGGGCGGGCAGCTATGGCTACACCTTC. Its translation is CASSLSRAGSYGYTF.

Of note for this clonotype: The DNA is left out, because the CDR3 cannot be placed on it with certainty; the CDR3 is given as TCRdb lists it. V gene TRBV29-1 combines with J gene TRBJ2-5; TRBD1, the D gene given by the table, was not confirmed from the DNA. Germline CDR1 SQVTM, CDR2 ANQGSEA. Ends included, the CDR3 has 15 residues. The CDR3 is CSVAAGTGATETLYF.

This clonotype was seen only a few times. The chain combines TRBV7-3 with TRBJ1-6; 8 nucleotides align to TRBD1. The CDR3 is 15 amino acids. The trim removed 0 bases at V and 7 bases at J, leaving 2 bases unmatched. Looked up from germline, CDR1 is SGHTA and CDR2 is FQGTGA. In DNA form, the CDR3 reads TGTGCCAGCAGCTTAACGGGACAGGAGAATTCACCCCTCCACTTT. Translated, it gives CASSLTGQENSPLHF.

This clonotype showed up just a few times. The chain uses TRBV20-1 and TRBJ2-7; no clear D gene. The CDR3 consists of 11 residues. Germline CDR1 DFQATT, CDR2 SNEGSKA (reference sequence). Trimming removed 3 bases from V and 7 bases from J, with 10 bases in between. The CDR3 loop reads CSASTPQEQYF. In nucleotides, the CDR3 is TGCAGTGCTAGTACGCCCCAGGAGCAGTACTTC.

A few counts support this clonotype. This chain connects TRBV20-1 to TRBJ2-1, with D maybe TRBD2 (6 bases). Trimming left V 3 bases short and J 5 bases short, with 8 bases between. Germline V lookup: CDR1 DFQATT, CDR2 SNEGSKA (reference sequence). The CDR3 is made up of 12 amino acids. This CDR3 reads CSASWTNNEQFF. Written as DNA, the CDR3 is TGCAGTGCTAGTTGGACTAACAATGAGCAGTTCTTC.

A few counts support this clonotype. CDR3 coding DNA: TGTGCCAGCAGCTTAGACGGGAGGGCCGGCGAGCAGTACTTC. It specifies CASSLDGRAGEQYF. The chain recombines TRBV7-9 with TRBJ2-5; the match to TRBD2 covers 8 bases. The DNA end favors TRBJ2-7, so the J call may be wrong. Germline V gene sequence: CDR1 SEHNR, CDR2 FQNEAQ (reference sequence). The CDR3 covers 14 residues.

This chain uses TRBV5-1 with TRBJ2-1; the D call may be TRBD1 or TRBD2 (5 bases each). The CDR3 length is 15 residues. Trimming stripped 0 bases from V and 8 bases from J, with 15 bases between. Germline CDR1 is SGHRS and CDR2 is YFSETQ. CDR3 nucleotides: TGCGCCAGCAGCTTGGTGCGAGGGGAGATCGATGAGCAGTTCTTC. Protein: CASSLVRGEIDEQFF.

This clonotype has a single count. This sequence joins TRBV3-1 and TRBJ2-1, with 16 bases lining up with TRBD2. The CDR3 totals 15 residues. Germline-derived CDR1 and CDR2 are LGHDT and YNNKEL (reference sequence). V gave up 1 base and J gave up 10 bases; unmatched junction bases: 1. The CDR3 sequence: CASSQGGLAGGEQFF. The DNA of the CDR3 is TGTGCCAGCAGCCAAGGGGGACTAGCGGGAGGGGAGCAGTTCTTC.

The chain is built from TRBV7-9 and TRBJ2-7; 8 bases line up with TRBD2. V was clipped by 5 bases and J by 0 bases; unmatched bases: 9. This CDR3 spans 16 amino acids. Per germline, CDR1 SEHNR and CDR2 FQNEAQ (reference sequence). The CDR3 coding sequence is TGTGCCAGCAGCCCCGGGGCGGGAGGTCGCTCCTACGAGCAGTACTTC. Translating it yields CASSPGAGGRSYEQYF. Looking up the rest from reference TRBV7-9 and TRBJ2-7 gives the full variable domain: DTGVSQNPRHKITKRGQNVTFRCDPISEHNRLYWYRQTLGQGPEFLTYFQNEAQLEKSRLLSDRFSAERPKGSFSTLEIQRTEQGDSAMYLCASSPGAGGRSYEQYFGPGTRLTVT.

The chain couples TRBV21-1 to TRBJ2-1; TRBD1 is the table's D call, not checked against the DNA. TRBV21-1 is tagged as a pseudogene. CDR3 length equals 12 residues. The CDR3 is CASSGGGRPQFF. The CDR3 nucleotides read TGTGCCAGCAGCGGGGGTGGTCGCCCACAGTTCTTC.

The chain couples TRBV20-1 to TRBJ2-1; 8 bases match TRBD2. Germline-derived CDR1 and CDR2 are DFQATT and SNEGSKA (reference sequence). The CDR3 runs 14 residues. V shed 3 bases and J 5 bases; nucleotides not matched to a gene: 6. This CDR3 is CSASLGTRHNEQFF. DNA for the CDR3: TGCAGTGCTAGTCTGGGGACTAGACACAATGAGCAGTTCTTC.

The chain carries TRBV28 and TRBJ2-2, with TRBD2 matching over 7 bases. The CDR3 extends over 14 amino acids. The germline gives CDR1 MDHEN, CDR2 SYDVKM. Trimming removed 8 bases from V and 4 bases from J; junction bases left unmatched: 7. CDR3 DNA: TGTGCCAGCCGCGGGGGACCGGCCACCGGGGAGCTGTTTTTT. It codes for CASRGGPATGELFF.

The chain uses TRBV30 and TRBJ1-2; 10 bases match TRBD1. CDR1 and CDR2 from the germline V gene are GTSNPN and SVGIG (reference sequence). V lost 1 base and J lost 3; bases outside the gene matches: 5. The CDR3 spans 15 residues. Here the CDR3 DNA reads TGTGCCTGGAGTGAGGACAGGGGGAACTACTATGGCTACACCTTC. This gives the protein CAWSEDRGNYYGYTF.

This rearrangement joins TRBV12-3 or TRBV12-4 to TRBJ2-7, with 8 bases aligning to TRBD1. V lost 5 bases to trimming and J lost 10 bases; unmatched junction nucleotides: 16. There are 15 residues in the CDR3. In nucleotides, the CDR3 is TGTGCCAGCAGTGGACAGGGAAAGAGGCAAGAGGCCCAGTACTTC. This gives the protein CASSGQGKRQEAQYF.

The chain links TRBV12-5 to TRBJ2-3, with no clear D. CDR3 size: 12 residues. Per the germline V gene, CDR1 is LGHNT and CDR2 is FRNRAP. Deletions cut 2 bases from V and 6 bases from J, with 6 bases between. CDR3 protein: CASGLIPDTQYF. As DNA, the CDR3 is TGTGCTAGTGGTTTGATACCCGATACGCAGTATTTT.